The rows below give T cell receptor beta chains drawn from one sample of a study of T cells in Graves' hyperthyroidism and ophthalmopathy. TCRdb ran MiXCR on the multiplex PCR reads and lists one entry per CDR3 protein. Of a few hundred thousand distinct CDR3 sequences detected, roughly 14% appear once; the ten largest clones hold roughly 6.6%. Sequenced: blood. The receptors were gathered from a woman aged 25 to 39 with Graves' hyperthyroidism. CDR3s include the opening cysteine and the closing phenylalanine or tryptophan. D genes are given only for firm matches. A clone size is listed for some rows: how often the clone was seen (once, few, many), or a class if it is expanded.

D gene: TRBD1; clone size: -; J gene: TRBJ2-7; V gene: TRBV24-1; CDR3 protein: CATSDGGQGYREQYF; CDR3 DNA: TGTGCCACCAGTGATGGTGGACAGGGGTATAGGGAGCAGTACTTC
D gene: -; clone size: many; J gene: TRBJ1-5; V gene: TRBV2; CDR3 protein: CASSVSEGWGNQPQHF; CDR3 DNA: TGTGCCAGCAGTGTGTCCGAGGGTTGGGGTAATCAGCCCCAGCATTTT
D gene: -; clone size: many; J gene: TRBJ2-7; V gene: TRBV6-2/TRBV6-3; CDR3 protein: CASTSGGTYEQYF; CDR3 DNA: TGTGCCAGCACAAGCGGAGGCACCTACGAGCAGTACTTC
D gene: -; clone size: -; J gene: TRBJ1-1; V gene: TRBV5-1; CDR3 protein: CASTPDRLNTEAFF; CDR3 DNA: TGCGCCAGCACCCCGGACAGATTGAACACTGAAGCTTTCTTT
D gene: -; clone size: many; J gene: TRBJ1-3; V gene: TRBV18; CDR3 protein: CASSRVHESGNTIYF; CDR3 DNA: TGTGCCAGCTCACGGGTGCACGAGTCTGGAAACACCATATATTTT
D gene: TRBD2; clone size: many; J gene: TRBJ2-5; V gene: TRBV7-2; CDR3 protein: CASSMGLAGGETQYF; CDR3 DNA: TGTGCCAGCAGCATGGGACTAGCGGGAGGAGAGACCCAGTACTTC
D gene: -; clone size: -; J gene: TRBJ2-5; V gene: TRBV4-1; CDR3 protein: CASSQAETQEETQYF; CDR3 DNA: TGCGCCAGCAGCCAAGCCGAGACTCAAGAAGAGACCCAGTACTTC
D gene: TRBD1; clone size: -; J gene: TRBJ1-2; V gene: TRBV29-1; CDR3 protein: CSVELAGGYGYTF; CDR3 DNA: TGCAGCGTTGAGTTGGCAGGGGGCTATGGCTACACCTTC
D gene: TRBD1; clone size: many; J gene: TRBJ2-1; V gene: TRBV5-8; CDR3 protein: CASSLGGQGSNEQFF; CDR3 DNA: TGTGCCAGCAGCTTGGGAGGACAGGGAAGCAATGAGCAGTTCTTC
D gene: TRBD1; clone size: few; J gene: TRBJ1-6; V gene: TRBV29-1; CDR3 protein: CSVEGQGGSPLHF; CDR3 DNA: TGCAGCGTTGAAGGGCAGGGGGGTTCACCCCTCCACTTT
D gene: -; clone size: -; J gene: TRBJ2-1; V gene: TRBV5-8; CDR3 protein: CASSMDQTDEQFF; CDR3 DNA: TGTGCCAGCAGCATGGACCAGACGGATGAGCAGTTCTTC
D gene: TRBD2; clone size: -; J gene: TRBJ2-7; V gene: TRBV6-1; CDR3 protein: CASTRLAGAYEQYF; CDR3 DNA: TGTGCCAGCACCCGACTAGCGGGAGCGTACGAGCAGTACTTC
D gene: -; clone size: -; J gene: TRBJ2-4; V gene: TRBV6-1; CDR3 protein: CASSEGSAGRVYF; CDR3 DNA: TGTGCCAGCAGTGAGGGTTCGGCAGGGCGGGTGTACTTC
D gene: -; clone size: many; J gene: TRBJ2-3; V gene: TRBV5-1; CDR3 protein: CASSSGPTDTQYF; CDR3 DNA: TGCGCCAGCAGTTCTGGTCCCACAGATACGCAGTATTTT
D gene: -; clone size: many; J gene: TRBJ2-2; V gene: TRBV2; CDR3 protein: CASRGQNTGELFF; CDR3 DNA: TGTGCCAGCCGCGGACAGAACACCGGGGAGCTGTTTTTT
D gene: TRBD1; clone size: few; J gene: TRBJ2-7; V gene: TRBV27; CDR3 protein: CASRGGLGEQYF; CDR3 DNA: TGTGCCAGCAGAGGGGGCTTAGGGGAGCAGTACTTC
D gene: -; clone size: -; J gene: TRBJ1-1; V gene: TRBV12-3/TRBV12-4; CDR3 protein: CASSFKQMNTEAFF; CDR3 DNA: TGTGCCAGCAGTTTCAAACAGATGAACACTGAAGCTTTCTTT
D gene: TRBD2; clone size: many; J gene: TRBJ2-7; V gene: TRBV9; CDR3 protein: CASSVAGTSGNEQYF; CDR3 DNA: TGTGCCAGCAGCGTAGCCGGGACTAGCGGGAACGAGCAGTACTTC
D gene: -; clone size: few; J gene: TRBJ2-1; V gene: TRBV24-1; CDR3 protein: CATSPPTGEQFF; CDR3 DNA: TGTGCCACCAGCCCCCCTACGGGTGAGCAGTTCTTC
D gene: TRBD2; clone size: few; J gene: TRBJ2-2; V gene: TRBV7-2; CDR3 protein: CASSLTSGHSGELFF; CDR3 DNA: TGTGCCAGCAGTCTGACTAGCGGGCACTCCGGGGAGCTGTTTTTT
D gene: -; clone size: few; J gene: TRBJ2-2; V gene: TRBV27; CDR3 protein: CASGSRVTGELFF; CDR3 DNA: TGTGCCAGCGGATCCAGGGTCACCGGGGAGCTGTTTTTT
D gene: -; clone size: -; J gene: TRBJ2-6; V gene: TRBV24-1; CDR3 protein: CATSDNGRPSGANVLTF; CDR3 DNA: TGTGCCACCAGTGATAACGGACGGCCCTCTGGGGCCAACGTCCTGACTTTC
D gene: -; clone size: many; J gene: TRBJ2-7; V gene: TRBV12-3/TRBV12-4; CDR3 protein: CASSLWGKAYEQYF; CDR3 DNA: TGTGCCAGCAGTCTGTGGGGCAAAGCCTACGAGCAGTACTTC
D gene: -; clone size: many; J gene: TRBJ1-2; V gene: TRBV10-3; CDR3 protein: CATTGTEGINYGYTF; CDR3 DNA: TGTGCCACGACCGGGACGGAGGGCATTAACTATGGCTACACCTTC
D gene: TRBD2; clone size: many; J gene: TRBJ2-1; V gene: TRBV7-3; CDR3 protein: CASSPSSGRGASYNEQFF; CDR3 DNA: TGTGCCAGCAGCCCCTCCAGCGGGAGGGGGGCCTCCTACAATGAGCAGTTCTTC
D gene: -; clone size: -; J gene: TRBJ1-1; V gene: TRBV6-1; CDR3 protein: CASSEAGASGTEAFF; CDR3 DNA: TGTGCCAGCAGTGAAGCGGGGGCCTCGGGCACTGAAGCTTTCTTT
D gene: -; clone size: -; J gene: TRBJ2-1; V gene: TRBV28; CDR3 protein: CASSIRQNYNEQFF; CDR3 DNA: TGTGCCAGCAGCATAAGACAGAACTACAATGAGCAGTTCTTC
D gene: -; clone size: -; J gene: TRBJ2-5; V gene: TRBV18; CDR3 protein: CASSPLPGKETQYF; CDR3 DNA: TGTGCCAGCTCACCACTTCCAGGGAAAGAGACCCAGTACTTC
D gene: TRBD2; clone size: -; J gene: TRBJ2-1; V gene: TRBV9; CDR3 protein: CASSVLPSSGSGNEQFF; CDR3 DNA: TGTGCCAGCAGCGTCCTCCCATCTAGCGGGAGTGGGAATGAGCAGTTCTTC
D gene: -; clone size: -; J gene: TRBJ2-1; V gene: TRBV7-6; CDR3 protein: CTSSITGFPSESSYNEQFF; CDR3 DNA: TGTACCAGCAGCATTACAGGGTTCCCTAGCGAAAGCTCCTACAATGAGCAGTTCTTC
D gene: -; clone size: many; J gene: TRBJ2-2; V gene: TRBV2; CDR3 protein: CASSEARGGELFF; CDR3 DNA: TGTGCCAGCAGTGAAGCCCGGGGCGGGGAGCTGTTTTTT
D gene: TRBD2; clone size: -; J gene: TRBJ2-1; V gene: TRBV6-5; CDR3 protein: CASSYGVSGSMFF; CDR3 DNA: TGTGCCAGCAGTTACGGGGTTAGCGGGAGTATGTTCTTC
D gene: -; clone size: -; J gene: TRBJ2-5; V gene: TRBV7-6; CDR3 protein: CASSQERWRKETQYF; CDR3 DNA: TGTGCCAGCAGCCAAGAAAGGTGGAGGAAGGAGACCCAGTACTTC
D gene: -; clone size: few; J gene: TRBJ1-5; V gene: TRBV6-1; CDR3 protein: CASSPRAGGNSNQPQHF; CDR3 DNA: TGTGCCAGCAGCCCCAGGGCGGGGGGTAATAGCAATCAGCCCCAGCATTTT
D gene: -; clone size: few; J gene: TRBJ1-2; V gene: TRBV4-1; CDR3 protein: CASSQDGSYYGYTF; CDR3 DNA: TGCGCCAGCAGCCAAGATGGCAGCTACTATGGCTACACCTTC
D gene: TRBD2; clone size: many; J gene: TRBJ2-1; V gene: TRBV24-1; CDR3 protein: CATSDPTSGPYNEQFF; CDR3 DNA: TGTGCCACCAGTGACCCGACTAGCGGGCCATACAATGAGCAGTTCTTC
D gene: -; clone size: -; J gene: TRBJ2-3; V gene: TRBV19; CDR3 protein: CASKPSDTDTQYF; CDR3 DNA: TGTGCCAGTAAGCCATCCGACACAGATACGCAGTATTTT
D gene: -; clone size: -; J gene: TRBJ2-3; V gene: TRBV9; CDR3 protein: CASSVEGIPDTQYF; CDR3 DNA: TGTGCCAGCAGCGTAGAAGGCATCCCAGATACGCAGTATTTT
D gene: TRBD1; clone size: few; J gene: TRBJ2-7; V gene: TRBV20-1; CDR3 protein: CSARGQGSTSYEQYF; CDR3 DNA: TGCAGTGCTAGAGGACAGGGCAGCACGTCCTACGAGCAGTACTTC
D gene: -; clone size: many; J gene: TRBJ2-7; V gene: TRBV7-2; CDR3 protein: CASRPTGAGGYEQYF; CDR3 DNA: TGTGCCAGCAGGCCCACAGGAGCGGGTGGCTACGAGCAGTACTTC
D gene: -; clone size: -; J gene: TRBJ2-1; V gene: TRBV27; CDR3 protein: CASSLGGAHSYNEQFF; CDR3 DNA: TGTGCCAGCAGTTTAGGTGGAGCCCATTCCTACAATGAGCAGTTCTTC
D gene: TRBD2; clone size: many; J gene: TRBJ2-3; V gene: TRBV20-1; CDR3 protein: CSARPGVAGGSDTQYF; CDR3 DNA: TGCAGTGCTAGGCCCGGGGTAGCGGGAGGATCAGATACGCAGTATTTT
D gene: -; clone size: many; J gene: TRBJ1-5; V gene: TRBV2; CDR3 protein: CASSEASRWQPQHF; CDR3 DNA: TGTGCCAGCAGTGAAGCGAGTCGCTGGCAGCCCCAGCATTTT
D gene: -; clone size: -; J gene: TRBJ1-2; V gene: TRBV19; CDR3 protein: CASSIRINYGYTF; CDR3 DNA: TGTGCCAGTAGTATAAGGATTAACTATGGCTACACCTTC
D gene: TRBD2; clone size: few; J gene: TRBJ2-7; V gene: TRBV2; CDR3 protein: CASSEGGTSYEQYF; CDR3 DNA: TGTGCCAGCAGTGAAGGCGGGACTAGCTACGAGCAGTACTTC
D gene: -; clone size: -; J gene: TRBJ1-1; V gene: TRBV6-1; CDR3 protein: CASGWGPNTEAFF; CDR3 DNA: TGTGCCAGCGGGTGGGGACCGAACACTGAAGCTTTCTTT
D gene: TRBD2; clone size: -; J gene: TRBJ2-5; V gene: TRBV15; CDR3 protein: CATSPLSGRASGAKETQYF; CDR3 DNA: TGTGCCACCAGCCCGTTGAGCGGGAGGGCCTCGGGGGCGAAAGAGACCCAGTACTTC
D gene: TRBD2; clone size: -; J gene: TRBJ2-2; V gene: TRBV12-3/TRBV12-4; CDR3 protein: CASRPIAGGGAGELFF; CDR3 DNA: TGTGCCAGCAGGCCAATAGCGGGAGGGGGGGCCGGGGAGCTGTTTTTT
D gene: -; clone size: many; J gene: TRBJ2-7; V gene: TRBV7-2; CDR3 protein: CASSSSGAYEQYF; CDR3 DNA: TGTGCCAGCAGCTCCTCCGGGGCCTACGAGCAGTACTTC
D gene: -; clone size: few; J gene: TRBJ2-1; V gene: TRBV18; CDR3 protein: CASSLPFGDYNEQFF; CDR3 DNA: TGTGCCAGCTCACTCCCCTTTGGGGATTACAATGAGCAGTTCTTC
D gene: -; clone size: many; J gene: TRBJ2-1; V gene: TRBV18; CDR3 protein: CASSPRPEGDNEQFF; CDR3 DNA: TGTGCCAGCTCACCACGCCCGGAAGGAGACAATGAGCAGTTCTTC
D gene: -; clone size: -; J gene: TRBJ2-2; V gene: TRBV12-3/TRBV12-4; CDR3 protein: CASSFWGAGELFF; CDR3 DNA: TGTGCCAGCAGTTTTTGGGGGGCCGGGGAGCTGTTTTTT
D gene: TRBD2; clone size: many; J gene: TRBJ2-1; V gene: TRBV9; CDR3 protein: CASSVTAGDLLNEQFF; CDR3 DNA: TGTGCCAGCAGCGTAACAGCGGGAGACCTACTCAATGAGCAGTTCTTC
D gene: -; clone size: many; J gene: TRBJ1-1; V gene: TRBV11-1; CDR3 protein: CASSPLFGVGTEAFF; CDR3 DNA: TGTGCCAGCAGCCCTTTATTCGGCGTTGGGACTGAAGCTTTCTTT
D gene: -; clone size: few; J gene: TRBJ2-3; V gene: TRBV29-1; CDR3 protein: CSVATDTQYF; CDR3 DNA: TGCAGCGTTGCAACAGATACGCAGTATTTT
D gene: -; clone size: many; J gene: TRBJ2-3; V gene: TRBV7-9; CDR3 protein: CASSLAGFPDTQYF; CDR3 DNA: TGTGCCAGCAGCTTAGCGGGATTTCCAGATACGCAGTATTTT
D gene: -; clone size: -; J gene: TRBJ2-2; V gene: TRBV6-2/TRBV6-3; CDR3 protein: CASSLLGDTNTGELFF; CDR3 DNA: TGTGCCAGCAGCCTCTTGGGCGATACGAACACCGGGGAGCTGTTTTTT
D gene: -; clone size: few; J gene: TRBJ1-5; V gene: TRBV19; CDR3 protein: CASSIHKGRSNQPQHF; CDR3 DNA: TGTGCCAGTAGTATCCACAAGGGACGGAGCAATCAGCCCCAGCATTTT
D gene: -; clone size: many; J gene: TRBJ1-1; V gene: TRBV6-5; CDR3 protein: CASSYSTQNTEAFF; CDR3 DNA: TGTGCCAGCAGTTACTCGACACAAAACACTGAAGCTTTCTTT
D gene: -; clone size: many; J gene: TRBJ1-6; V gene: TRBV9; CDR3 protein: CASSVTGNYNSPLHF; CDR3 DNA: TGTGCCAGCAGCGTAACGGGGAACTATAATTCACCCCTCCACTTT